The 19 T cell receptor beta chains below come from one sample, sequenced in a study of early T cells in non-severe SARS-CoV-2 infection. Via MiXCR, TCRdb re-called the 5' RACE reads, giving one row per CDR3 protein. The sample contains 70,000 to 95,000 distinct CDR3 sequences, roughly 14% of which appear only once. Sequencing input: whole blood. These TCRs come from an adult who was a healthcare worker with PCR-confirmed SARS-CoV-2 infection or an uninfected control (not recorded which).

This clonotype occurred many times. The chain's CDR3 is CASSLDTLNTEAFF. CDR3 DNA sequence: TGTGCCAGCAGCTTGGACACCTTGAACACTGAAGCTTTCTTT. The genes are TRBV7-6 and TRBJ1-1; the D gene is possibly TRBD1 (5 bases). V lost 3 bases and J 0 bases, leaving 8 bases between the germline ends. Looked up from germline, CDR1 is SGHVS and CDR2 is FNYEAQ. This CDR3 is 14 amino acids long.

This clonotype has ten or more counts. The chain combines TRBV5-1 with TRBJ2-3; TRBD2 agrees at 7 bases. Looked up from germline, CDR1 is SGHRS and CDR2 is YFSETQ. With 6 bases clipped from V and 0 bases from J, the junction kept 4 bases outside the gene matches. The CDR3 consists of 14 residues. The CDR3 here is CASTRAGSTDTQYF. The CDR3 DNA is TGCGCCAGCACTCGAGCGGGGAGCACAGATACGCAGTATTTT.

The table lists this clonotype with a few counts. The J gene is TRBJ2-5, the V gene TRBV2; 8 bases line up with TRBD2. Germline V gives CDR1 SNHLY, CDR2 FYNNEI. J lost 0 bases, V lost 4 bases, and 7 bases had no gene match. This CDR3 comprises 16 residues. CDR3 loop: CASSGVAGGNQETQYF. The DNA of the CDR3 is TGTGCCAGCAGTGGAGTTGCGGGGGGAAACCAAGAGACCCAGTACTTC.

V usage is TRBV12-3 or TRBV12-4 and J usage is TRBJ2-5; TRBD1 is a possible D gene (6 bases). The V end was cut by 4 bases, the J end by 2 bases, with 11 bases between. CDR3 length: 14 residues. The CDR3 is CASSSDRRQETQYF. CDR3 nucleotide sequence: TGTGCCAGCAGTTCAGACAGGAGACAAGAGACCCAGTACTTC.

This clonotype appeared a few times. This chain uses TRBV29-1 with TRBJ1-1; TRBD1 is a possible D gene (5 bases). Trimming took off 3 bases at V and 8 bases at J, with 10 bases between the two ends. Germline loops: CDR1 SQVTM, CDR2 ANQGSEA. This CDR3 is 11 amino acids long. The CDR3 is CSVDSGPEAFF. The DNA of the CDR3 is TGCAGCGTTGATTCGGGGCCAGAAGCTTTCTTT.

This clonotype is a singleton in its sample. Here the CDR3 DNA reads TGTGCCTGCAGCCGCGACCGACAGGGGTATTCCTACGAGCAGTACGTC. Encoded protein: CACSRDRQGYSYEQYV. J is TRBJ2-7 and V is TRBV5-6; 8 nucleotides match TRBD1. Germline V gene data show CDR1 as SGHDT and CDR2 as YYEEEE. The CDR3 spans 16 residues.

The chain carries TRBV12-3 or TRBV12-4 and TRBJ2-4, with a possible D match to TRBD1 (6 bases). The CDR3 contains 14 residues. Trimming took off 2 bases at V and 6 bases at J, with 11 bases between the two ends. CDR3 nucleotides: TGTGCCAGCAGTTTAACTCGAGGGGGAAACATTCAGTACTTC. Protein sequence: CASSLTRGGNIQYF.

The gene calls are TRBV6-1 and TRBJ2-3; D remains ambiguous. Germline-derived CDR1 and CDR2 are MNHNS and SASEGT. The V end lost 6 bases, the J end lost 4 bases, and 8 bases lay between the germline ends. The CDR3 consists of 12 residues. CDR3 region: CASSGTADTQYF. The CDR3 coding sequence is TGTGCCAGCAGCGGAACGGCAGATACGCAGTATTTT.

The CDR3: CASSQDPGRNIQYF. DNA for the CDR3: TGTGCCAGCAGCCAAGATCCGGGAAGGAACATTCAGTACTTC. The chain recombines TRBV3-1 with TRBJ2-4, with a possible D match to TRBD2 (5 bases). Germline V gene sequence: CDR1 LGHDT, CDR2 YNNKEL (reference sequence). The CDR3 consists of 14 residues. V lost 0 bases, J lost 7 bases, and 10 bases lay in between.

CDR3 bases: TGTGCCAGCAGCGTAGGCACAGTAGGGCGTGAAAAACTGTTTTTT. Translated, it gives CASSVGTVGREKLFF. The chain recombines TRBV9 with TRBJ1-4; D not resolved. V lost 0 bases to trimming and J lost 7 bases, with 13 bases between them. CDR1 is SGDLS and CDR2 is YYNGEE in the germline V gene. The CDR3 runs 15 residues.

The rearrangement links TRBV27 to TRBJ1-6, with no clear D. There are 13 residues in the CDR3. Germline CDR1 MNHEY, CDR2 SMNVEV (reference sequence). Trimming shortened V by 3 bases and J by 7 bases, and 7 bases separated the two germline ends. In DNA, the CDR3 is TGTGCCAGCAGTTTGGGTATGAATTCACCCCTCCACTTT. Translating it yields CASSLGMNSPLHF.

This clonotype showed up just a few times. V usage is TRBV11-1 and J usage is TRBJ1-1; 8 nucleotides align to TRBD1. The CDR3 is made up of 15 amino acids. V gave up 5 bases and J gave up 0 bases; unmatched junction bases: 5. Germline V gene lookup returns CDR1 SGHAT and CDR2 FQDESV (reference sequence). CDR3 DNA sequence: TGTGCCAGCAGCCCTAGGACAGGGATGAACACTGAAGCTTTCTTT. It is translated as CASSPRTGMNTEAFF.

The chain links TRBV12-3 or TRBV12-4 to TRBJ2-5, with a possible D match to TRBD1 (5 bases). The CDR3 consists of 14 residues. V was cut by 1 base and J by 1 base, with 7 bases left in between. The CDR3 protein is CASSLDTGQETQYF. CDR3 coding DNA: TGTGCCAGCAGTTTAGACACAGGCCAAGAGACCCAGTACTTC.

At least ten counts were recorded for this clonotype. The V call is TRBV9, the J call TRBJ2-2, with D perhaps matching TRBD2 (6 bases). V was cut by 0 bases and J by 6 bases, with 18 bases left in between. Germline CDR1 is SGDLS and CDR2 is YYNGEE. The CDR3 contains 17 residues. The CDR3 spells CASSVGTAASVAGELFF. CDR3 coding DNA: TGTGCCAGCAGCGTAGGGACTGCGGCTAGCGTTGCCGGGGAGCTGTTTTTT.

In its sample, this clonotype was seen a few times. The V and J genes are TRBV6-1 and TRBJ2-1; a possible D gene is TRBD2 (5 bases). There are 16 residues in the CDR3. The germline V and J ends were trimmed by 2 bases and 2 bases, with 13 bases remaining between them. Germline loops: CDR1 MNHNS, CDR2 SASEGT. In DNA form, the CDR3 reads TGTGCCAGCAGTGAAAGGTCGGGGAGCCCCTACAATGAGCAGTTCTTC. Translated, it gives CASSERSGSPYNEQFF.

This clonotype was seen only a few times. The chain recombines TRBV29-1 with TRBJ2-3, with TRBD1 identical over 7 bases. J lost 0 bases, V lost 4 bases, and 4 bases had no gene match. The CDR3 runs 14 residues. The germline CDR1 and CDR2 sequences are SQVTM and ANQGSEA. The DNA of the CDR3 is TGCAGCGTTGTAGACAGGGTGAGCACAGATACGCAGTATTTT. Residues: CSVVDRVSTDTQYF.

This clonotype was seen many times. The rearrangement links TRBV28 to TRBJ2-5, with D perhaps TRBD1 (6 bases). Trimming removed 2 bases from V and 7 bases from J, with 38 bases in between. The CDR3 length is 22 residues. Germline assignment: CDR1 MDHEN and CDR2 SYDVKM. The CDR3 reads CASSLEDPNIDRLLTPRATQYF. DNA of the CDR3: TGTGCCAGCAGTTTAGAAGACCCTAATATCGACAGGCTCCTCACTCCAAGAGCGACCCAGTACTTC. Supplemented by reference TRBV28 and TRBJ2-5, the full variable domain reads DVKVTQSSRYLVKRTGEKVFLECVQDMDHENMFWYRQDPGLGLRLIYFSYDVKMKEKGDIPEGYSVSREKKERFSLILESASTNQTSMYLCASSLEDPNIDRLLTPRATQYFGPGTRLLVL.

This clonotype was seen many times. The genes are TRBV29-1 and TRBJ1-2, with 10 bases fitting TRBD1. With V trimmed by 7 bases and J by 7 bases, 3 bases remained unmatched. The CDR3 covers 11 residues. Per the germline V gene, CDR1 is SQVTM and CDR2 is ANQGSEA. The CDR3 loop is CSAWTGGGYTF. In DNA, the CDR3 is TGCAGCGCTTGGACAGGGGGTGGCTACACCTTC.

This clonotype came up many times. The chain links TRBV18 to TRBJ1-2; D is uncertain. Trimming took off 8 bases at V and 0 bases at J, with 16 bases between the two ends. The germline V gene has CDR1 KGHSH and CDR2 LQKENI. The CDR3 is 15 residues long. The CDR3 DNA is TGTGCCAGCGGGGAGGGCCCGGGATCTAACTATGGCTACACCTTC. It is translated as CASGEGPGSNYGYTF. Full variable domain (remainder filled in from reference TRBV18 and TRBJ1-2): NAGVMQNPRHLVRRRGQEARLRCSPMKGHSHVYWYRQLPEEGLKFMVYLQKENIIDESGMPKERFSAEFPKEGPSILRIQQVVRGDSAAYFCASGEGPGSNYGYTFGSGTRLTVV.